The clone carrying this TCR beta chain was recorded a few times. Its matching antigen is unknown. Investigators isolated RNA and reverse transcribed it into cDNA to act as the sequencing template. Sequencing used immunoSEQ multiplex PCR; TCRdb keeps in-frame clones, though not all of them. The top ten hold about 0.89% of the sample, which has roughly 280,000 clones, 45% to 70% seen once. This record belongs to a study of CD8+ T cells in alopecia areata. Overall study: For the treated group, dosing was oral tofacitinib at 5 to 10 mg twice daily. Regarding the study as a whole: Whether baseline CD8+ expansion is linked to response remains uncertain, given a single nonresponder.

V gave up 3 bases and J gave up 7 bases, with 12 bases separating them. CDR1 MGHDK and CDR2 SYGVNS come from the germline V gene. The CDR3 has 13 residues. Treatment specified: oral pan-JAK inhibitor, 5-10 mg twice daily. PBMCs provided sorted CD4+ and CD8+ T cells. The TCR comes from a human donor with alopecia areata. The sequenced sample was CD4+ T cells sorted from blood, obtained at week 52, from a patient treated with tofacitinib. The rearrangement links TRBV25-1 to TRBJ2-5; TRBD2 is a possible D gene (5 bases). CDR3 sequence: CASSDPGMGTQYF. The CDR3 coding sequence is TGTGCCAGCAGTGACCCCGGGATGGGGACCCAGTACTTC.